A single TCR beta chain is shown here with its context. The CDR3 covers 13 residues. The germline CDR1 and CDR2 sequences are LNHDA and SQIVND (reference sequence). V lost 1 base, J lost 6 bases, and 0 bases stayed unmatched. Repertoires were generated with immunoSEQ multiplex PCR, while TCRdb's copy carries only in-frame clones and drops some. The repertoire holds around 19,000 clones, with 74% as singletons. The sample comes from a study of somatic mutations in cytotoxic T cells in rheumatoid arthritis. Study details: T-cell populations stained with V beta antibodies were in some cases flow-sorted at nearly 100% purity, including V beta1+ cells that were sequenced for TCRB.

This clonotype was sampled from a man between 60 and 75 years old in good health. Sequencing was done on a sample of CD8+ T cells sorted from blood. The V call is TRBV19, the J call TRBJ1-1; 9 bases align to TRBD1. CDR3 sequence (DNA): TGTGCCAGTAGTATAGGACAGGGGGCTGAAGCTTTCTTT. The encoded protein is CASSIGQGAEAFF.